This T cell receptor beta chain was observed in a study of T cells in Graves' hyperthyroidism and ophthalmopathy. Using RNA transcripts as the source, TCR beta CDR3 regions were amplified. First-round RT-PCR with HTBI primers amplified the TCR CDR3 region. Each CDR3 protein is one row after TCRdb ran MiXCR on the multiplex PCR reads. The sample contains 400,000 or so distinct CDR3 sequences, roughly 14% of which appear only once. Looked up from germline, CDR1 is MNHEY and CDR2 is SMNVEV (reference sequence). This CDR3 is 14 amino acids long. V was cut by 6 bases and J by 4 bases, with 15 bases left in between.

Input material: blood. The chain links TRBV27 to TRBJ1-2; D gene uncertain. This receptor was obtained from a woman younger than 45 with Graves' ophthalmopathy. The CDR3 bases are TGTGCCAGCAGCCAGGCGGAGCGTAGCTATGGCTACACCTTC. As protein: CASSQAERSYGYTF.